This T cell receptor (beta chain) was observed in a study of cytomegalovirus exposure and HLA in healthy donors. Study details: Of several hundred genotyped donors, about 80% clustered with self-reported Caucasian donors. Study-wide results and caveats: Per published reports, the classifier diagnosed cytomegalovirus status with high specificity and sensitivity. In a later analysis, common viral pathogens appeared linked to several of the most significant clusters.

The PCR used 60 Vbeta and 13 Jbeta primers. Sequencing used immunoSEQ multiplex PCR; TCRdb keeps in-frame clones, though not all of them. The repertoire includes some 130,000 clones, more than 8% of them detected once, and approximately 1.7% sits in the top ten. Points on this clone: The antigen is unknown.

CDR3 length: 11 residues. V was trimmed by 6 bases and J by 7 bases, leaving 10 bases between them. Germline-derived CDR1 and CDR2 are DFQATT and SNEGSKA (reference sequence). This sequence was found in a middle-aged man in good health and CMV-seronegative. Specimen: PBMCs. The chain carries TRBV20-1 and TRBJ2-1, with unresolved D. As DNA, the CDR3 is TGCAGTGCCATCGACACAAATGAGCAGTTCTTC. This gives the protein CSAIDTNEQFF.